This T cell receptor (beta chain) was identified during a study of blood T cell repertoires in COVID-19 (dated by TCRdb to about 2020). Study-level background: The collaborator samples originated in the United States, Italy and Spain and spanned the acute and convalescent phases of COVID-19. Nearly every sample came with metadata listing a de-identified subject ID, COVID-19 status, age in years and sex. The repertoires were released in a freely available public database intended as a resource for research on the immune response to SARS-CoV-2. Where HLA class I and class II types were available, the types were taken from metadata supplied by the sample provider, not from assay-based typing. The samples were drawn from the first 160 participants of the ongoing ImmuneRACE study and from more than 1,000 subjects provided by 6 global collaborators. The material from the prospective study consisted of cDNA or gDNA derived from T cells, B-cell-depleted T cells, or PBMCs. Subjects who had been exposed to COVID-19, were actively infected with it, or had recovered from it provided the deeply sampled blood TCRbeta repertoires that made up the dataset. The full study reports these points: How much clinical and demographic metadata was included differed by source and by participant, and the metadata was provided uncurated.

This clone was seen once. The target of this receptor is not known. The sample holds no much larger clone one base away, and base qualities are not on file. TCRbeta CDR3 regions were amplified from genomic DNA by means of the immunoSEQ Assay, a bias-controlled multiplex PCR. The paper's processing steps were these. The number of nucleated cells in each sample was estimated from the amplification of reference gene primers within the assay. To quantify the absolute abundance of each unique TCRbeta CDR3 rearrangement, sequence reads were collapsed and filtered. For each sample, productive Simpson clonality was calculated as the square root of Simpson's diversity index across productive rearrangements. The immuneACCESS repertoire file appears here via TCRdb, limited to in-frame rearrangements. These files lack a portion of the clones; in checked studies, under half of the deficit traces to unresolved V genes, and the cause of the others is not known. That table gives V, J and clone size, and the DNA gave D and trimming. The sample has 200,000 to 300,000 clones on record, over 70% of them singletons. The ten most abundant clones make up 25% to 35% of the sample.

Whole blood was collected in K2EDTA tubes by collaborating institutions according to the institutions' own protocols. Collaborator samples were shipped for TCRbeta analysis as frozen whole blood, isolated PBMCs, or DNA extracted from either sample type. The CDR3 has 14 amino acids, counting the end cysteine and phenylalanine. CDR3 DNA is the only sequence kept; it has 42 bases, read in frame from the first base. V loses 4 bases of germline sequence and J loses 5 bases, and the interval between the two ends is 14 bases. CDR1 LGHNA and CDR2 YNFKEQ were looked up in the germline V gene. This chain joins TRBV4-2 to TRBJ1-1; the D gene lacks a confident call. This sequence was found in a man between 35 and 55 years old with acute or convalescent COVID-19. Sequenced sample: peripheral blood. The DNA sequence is TGTGCCAGCAGCCCCCAACGGAGTGGGACTGAAGCTTTCTTT. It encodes CASSPQRSGTEAFF.